This T cell receptor (beta chain) was captured in a study of cytomegalovirus exposure and HLA in healthy donors. Whole-study results and caveats: A few chains linked to CMV were shown in vitro to be specific for CMV antigens.

With regard to this clone: The antigen is undetermined.

The germline gives CDR1 LNHDA, CDR2 SQIVND (reference sequence). V was cut by 6 bases and J by 6 bases, with 27 bases left in between. The CDR3 contains 17 residues. The assay was immunoSEQ multiplex PCR, and TCRdb's table has in-frame clones only and misses some. In the table there are some 170,000 clones, around nine tenths of which are singletons. This chain links TRBV19 with TRBJ2-7; TRBD1 is a possible D gene (6 bases). This clonotype originated in a woman in her twenties or thirties in good health and CMV-seronegative. The sequenced sample consisted of PBMCs. CDR3 sequence reads: CASSQTLDRDTSGEQYF. CDR3 bases: TGTGCCAGTAGCCAAACCCTAGACCGGGACACCTCCGGCGAGCAGTACTTC. The full variable domain, completed using reference TRBV19 and TRBJ2-7, is DGGITQSPKYLFRKEGQNVTLSCEQNLNHDAMYWYRQDPGQGLRLIYYSQIVNDFQKGDIAEGYSVSREKKESFPLTVTSAQKNPTAFYLCASSQTLDRDTSGEQYFGPGTRLTVT.